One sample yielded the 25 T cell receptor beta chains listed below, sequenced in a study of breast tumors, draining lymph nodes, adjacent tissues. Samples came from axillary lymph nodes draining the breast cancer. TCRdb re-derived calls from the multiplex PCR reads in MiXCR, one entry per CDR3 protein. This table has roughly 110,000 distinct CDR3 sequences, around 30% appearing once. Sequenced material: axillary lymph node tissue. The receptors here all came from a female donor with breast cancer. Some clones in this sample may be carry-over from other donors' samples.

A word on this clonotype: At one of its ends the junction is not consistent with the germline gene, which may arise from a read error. CDR3 loop: CASGVRNSLLHF. The CDR3 region has the DNA TGTGCCAGCGGTGTAAGAAATTCACTCCTCCACTTT. The V gene is TRBV25-1, the J gene TRBJ1-6; D not resolved. The CDR3 is 12 amino acids. CDR1 MGHDK and CDR2 SYGVNS come from the germline V gene.

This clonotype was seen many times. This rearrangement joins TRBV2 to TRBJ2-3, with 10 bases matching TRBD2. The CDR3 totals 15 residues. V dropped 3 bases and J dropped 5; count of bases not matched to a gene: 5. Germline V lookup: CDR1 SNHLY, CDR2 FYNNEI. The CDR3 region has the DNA TGTGCCAGCAGTGAGGGACTAGCGTATGGAGATACGCAGTATTTT. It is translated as CASSEGLAYGDTQYF.

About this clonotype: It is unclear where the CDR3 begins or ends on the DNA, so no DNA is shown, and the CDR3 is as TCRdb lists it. CDR3: CSGRTDNEKLFFGSGTQYF. This sequence joins TRBV29-1 and TRBJ2-5; the table's TRBD1 call for D was not verified on the DNA. Germline assignment: CDR1 SQVTM and CDR2 ANQGSEA. Both ends counted, the CDR3 spans 19 residues.

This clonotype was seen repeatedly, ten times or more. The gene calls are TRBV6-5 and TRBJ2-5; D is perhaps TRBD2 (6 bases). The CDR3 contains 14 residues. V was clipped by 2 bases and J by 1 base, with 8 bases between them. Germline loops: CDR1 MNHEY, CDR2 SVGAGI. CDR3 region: CASSYAEGQETQYF. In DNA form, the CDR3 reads TGTGCCAGCAGTTACGCGGAGGGCCAAGAGACCCAGTACTTC.

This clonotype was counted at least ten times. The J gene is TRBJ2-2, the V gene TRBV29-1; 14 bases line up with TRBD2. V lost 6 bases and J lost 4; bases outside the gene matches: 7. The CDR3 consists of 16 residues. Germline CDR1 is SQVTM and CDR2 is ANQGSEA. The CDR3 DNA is TGCAGCGTCGAGACTAGCGGGAGGGCCGCCACCGGGGAGCTGTTTTTT. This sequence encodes CSVETSGRAATGELFF.

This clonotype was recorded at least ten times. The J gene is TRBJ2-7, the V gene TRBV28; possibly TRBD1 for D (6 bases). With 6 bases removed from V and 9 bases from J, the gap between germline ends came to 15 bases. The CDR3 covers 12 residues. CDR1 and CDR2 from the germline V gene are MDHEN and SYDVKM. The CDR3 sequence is CASRVTGSGQYF. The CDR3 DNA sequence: TGTGCCAGCAGAGTTACAGGGTCTGGGCAGTACTTC.

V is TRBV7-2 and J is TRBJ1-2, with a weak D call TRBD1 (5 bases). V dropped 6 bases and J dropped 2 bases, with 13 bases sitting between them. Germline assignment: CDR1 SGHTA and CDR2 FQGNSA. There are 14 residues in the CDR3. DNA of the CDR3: TGTGCCAGCAGTCATTATGAGGGGAACTATGGCTACACCTTC. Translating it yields CASSHYEGNYGYTF.

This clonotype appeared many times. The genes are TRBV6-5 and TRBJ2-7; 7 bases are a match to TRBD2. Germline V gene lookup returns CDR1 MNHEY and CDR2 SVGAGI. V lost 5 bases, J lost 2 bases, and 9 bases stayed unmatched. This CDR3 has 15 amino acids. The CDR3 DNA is TGTGCCAGCAGTCATTCGGGGAGGGCGGCCTACGAGCAGTACTTC. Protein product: CASSHSGRAAYEQYF.

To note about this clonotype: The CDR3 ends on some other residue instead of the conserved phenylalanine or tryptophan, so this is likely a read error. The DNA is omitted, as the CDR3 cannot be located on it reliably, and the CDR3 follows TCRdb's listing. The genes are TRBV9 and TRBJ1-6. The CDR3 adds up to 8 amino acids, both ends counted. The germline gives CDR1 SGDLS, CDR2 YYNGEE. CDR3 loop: CASSVSGG.

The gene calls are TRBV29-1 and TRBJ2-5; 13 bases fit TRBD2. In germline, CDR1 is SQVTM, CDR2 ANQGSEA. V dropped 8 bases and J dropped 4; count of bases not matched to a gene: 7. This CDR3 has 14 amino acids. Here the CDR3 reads CSFLRLAGGETQYF. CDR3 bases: TGCAGCTTTTTAAGACTAGCGGGAGGAGAGACCCAGTACTTC. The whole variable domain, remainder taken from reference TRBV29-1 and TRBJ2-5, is SAVISQKPSRDICQRGTSLTIQCQVDSQVTMMFWYRQQPGQSLTLIATANQGSEATYESGFVIDKFPISRPNLTFSTLTVSNMSPEDSSIYLCSFLRLAGGETQYFGPGTRLLVL.

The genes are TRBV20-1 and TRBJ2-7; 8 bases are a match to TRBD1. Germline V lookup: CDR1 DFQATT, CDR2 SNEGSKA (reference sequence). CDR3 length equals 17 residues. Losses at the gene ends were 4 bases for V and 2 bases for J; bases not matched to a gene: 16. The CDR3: CSATQVPRGLWTYEQYF. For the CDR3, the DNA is TGCAGTGCTACACAAGTTCCCAGGGGGCTCTGGACCTACGAGCAGTACTTC.

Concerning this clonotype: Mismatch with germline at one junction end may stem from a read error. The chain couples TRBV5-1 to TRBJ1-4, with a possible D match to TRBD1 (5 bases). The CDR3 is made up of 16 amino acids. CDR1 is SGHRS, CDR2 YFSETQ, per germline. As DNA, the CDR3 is TGCGCCAGCAGCTACGGACAATCAGTGGGAATTGAAGAACTGTTTTTT. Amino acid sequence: CASSYGQSVGIEELFF.

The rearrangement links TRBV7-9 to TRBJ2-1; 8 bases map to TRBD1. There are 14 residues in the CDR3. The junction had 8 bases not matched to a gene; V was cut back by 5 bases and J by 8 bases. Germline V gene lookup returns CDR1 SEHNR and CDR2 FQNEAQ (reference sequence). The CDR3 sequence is CASSIRDRIHEQFF. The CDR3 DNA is TGTGCCAGCAGCATCCGGGACAGGATTCATGAGCAGTTCTTC.

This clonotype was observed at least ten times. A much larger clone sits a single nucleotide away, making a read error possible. CDR3 nucleotide sequence: TGCAGTGCTGGCACCGGGTGGGAGACCCCGTACTTC. The encoded protein is CSAGTGWETPYF. V and J are TRBV20-1 and TRBJ2-5, with D perhaps matching TRBD2 (5 bases). CDR1 DFQATT and CDR2 SNEGSKA come from the germline V gene (reference sequence). The CDR3 loop spans 12 amino acids.

Here the CDR3 reads CASSPGQGGWETQHF. CDR3 in DNA: TGTGCCAGTAGTCCGGGACAGGGGGGATGGGAGACCCAGCATTTT. The chain has TRBV19 and TRBJ1-5; 11 bases agree with TRBD1. The ends lost 5 bases at V and 11 bases at J; junction bases unmatched: 11. The V gene's germline CDR1 is LNHDA and CDR2 SQIVND (reference sequence). CDR3 length equals 15 residues. Full variable domain (remainder filled in from reference TRBV19 and TRBJ1-5): DGGITQSPKYLFRKEGQNVTLSCEQNLNHDAMYWYRQDPGQGLRLIYYSQIVNDFQKGDIAEGYSVSREKKESFPLTVTSAQKNPTAFYLCASSPGQGGWETQHFGDGTRLSIL.

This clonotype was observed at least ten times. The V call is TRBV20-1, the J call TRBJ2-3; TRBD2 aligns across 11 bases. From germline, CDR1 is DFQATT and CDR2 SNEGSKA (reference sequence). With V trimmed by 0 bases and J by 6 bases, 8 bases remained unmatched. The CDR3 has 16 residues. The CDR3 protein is CSARDLPSGGLDTQYF. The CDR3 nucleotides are TGCAGTGCTAGAGATCTTCCTAGCGGGGGGTTGGATACGCAGTATTTT.

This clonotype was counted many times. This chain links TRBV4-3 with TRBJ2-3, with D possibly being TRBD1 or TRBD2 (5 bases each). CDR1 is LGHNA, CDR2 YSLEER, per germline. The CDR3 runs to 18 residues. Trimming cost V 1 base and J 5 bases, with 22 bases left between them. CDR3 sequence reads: CASSQAASFQGPKDTQYF. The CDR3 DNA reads TGCGCCAGCAGCCAAGCGGCATCCTTCCAGGGACCGAAAGATACGCAGTATTTT.

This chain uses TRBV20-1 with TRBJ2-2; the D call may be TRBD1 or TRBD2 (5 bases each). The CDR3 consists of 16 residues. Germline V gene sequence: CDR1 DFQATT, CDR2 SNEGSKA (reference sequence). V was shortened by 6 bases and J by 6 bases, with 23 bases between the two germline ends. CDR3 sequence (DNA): TGCAGTGCCAGTAGTATCCGAGGGGCTAATGCCGGGGAGCTGTTTTTT. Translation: CSASSIRGANAGELFF.

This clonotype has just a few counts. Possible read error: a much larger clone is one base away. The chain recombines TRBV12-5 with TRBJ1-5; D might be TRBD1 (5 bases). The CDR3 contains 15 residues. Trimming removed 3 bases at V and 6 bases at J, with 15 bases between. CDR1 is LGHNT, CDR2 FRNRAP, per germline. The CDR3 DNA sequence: TGTGCTAGTGGTTTCGCGGCGAGGGGAGGTCAGCCCCAGCATTTT. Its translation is CASGFAARGGQPQHF. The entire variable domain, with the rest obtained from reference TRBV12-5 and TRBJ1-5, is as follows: DARVTQTPRHKVTEMGQEVTMRCQPILGHNTVFWYRQTMMQGLELLAYFRNRAPLDDSGMPKDRFSAEMPDATLATLKIQPSEPRDSAVYFCASGFAARGGQPQHFGDGTRLSIL.

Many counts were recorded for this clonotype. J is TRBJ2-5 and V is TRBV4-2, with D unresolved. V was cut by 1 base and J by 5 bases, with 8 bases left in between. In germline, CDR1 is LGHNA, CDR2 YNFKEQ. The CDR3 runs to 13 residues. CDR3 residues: CASSQAGGETQYF. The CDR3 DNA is TGTGCCAGCAGCCAAGCAGGTGGGGAGACCCAGTACTTC.

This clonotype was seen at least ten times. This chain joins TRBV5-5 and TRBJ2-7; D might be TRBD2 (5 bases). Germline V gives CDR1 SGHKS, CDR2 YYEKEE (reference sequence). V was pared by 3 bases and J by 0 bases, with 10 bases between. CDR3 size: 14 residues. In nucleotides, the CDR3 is TGTGCCAGCAGCTCTCCGGGATACTCCTACGAGCAGTACTTC. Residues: CASSSPGYSYEQYF.

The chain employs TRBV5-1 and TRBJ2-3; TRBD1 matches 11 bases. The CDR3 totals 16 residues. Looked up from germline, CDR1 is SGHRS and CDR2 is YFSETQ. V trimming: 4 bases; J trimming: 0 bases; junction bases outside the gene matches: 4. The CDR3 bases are TGCGCCAGCAGCGCCGGGACAGGGGGGAGCACAGATACGCAGTATTTT. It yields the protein CASSAGTGGSTDTQYF.

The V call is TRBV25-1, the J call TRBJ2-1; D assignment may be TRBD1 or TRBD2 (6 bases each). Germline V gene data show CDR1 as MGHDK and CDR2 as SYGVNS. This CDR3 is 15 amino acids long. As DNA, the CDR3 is TGTGCTAGAGGAGGGGGGTGGGTGGTATACAATGAGCAGTTCTTC. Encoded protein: CARGGGWVVYNEQFF.

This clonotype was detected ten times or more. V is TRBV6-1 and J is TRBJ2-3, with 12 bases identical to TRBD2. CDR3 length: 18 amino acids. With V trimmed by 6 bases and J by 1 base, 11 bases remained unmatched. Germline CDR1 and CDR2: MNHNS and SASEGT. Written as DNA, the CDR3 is TGTGCCAGCAGGAGGGCGAGACTAGCGGGAGAGCGCACAGATACGCAGTATTTT. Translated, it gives CASRRARLAGERTDTQYF.

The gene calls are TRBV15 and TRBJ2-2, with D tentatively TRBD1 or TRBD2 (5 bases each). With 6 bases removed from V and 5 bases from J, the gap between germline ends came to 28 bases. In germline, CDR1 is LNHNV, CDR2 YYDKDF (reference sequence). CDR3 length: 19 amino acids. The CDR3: CATRSPMGLSGRLTGELFF. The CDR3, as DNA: TGTGCCACCAGGTCCCCTATGGGCCTCTCAGGGAGATTGACCGGGGAGCTGTTTTTT.